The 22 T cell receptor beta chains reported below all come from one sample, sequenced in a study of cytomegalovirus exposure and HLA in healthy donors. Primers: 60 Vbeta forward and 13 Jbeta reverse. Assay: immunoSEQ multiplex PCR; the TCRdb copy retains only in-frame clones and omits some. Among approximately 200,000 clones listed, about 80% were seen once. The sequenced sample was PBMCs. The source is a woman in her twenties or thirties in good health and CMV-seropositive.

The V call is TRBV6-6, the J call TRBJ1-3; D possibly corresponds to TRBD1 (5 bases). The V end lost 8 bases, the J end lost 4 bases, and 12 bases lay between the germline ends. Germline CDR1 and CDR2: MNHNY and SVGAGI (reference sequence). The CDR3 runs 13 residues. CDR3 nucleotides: TGTGCCAGCCAGGAGGGGTCGGGAAACACCATATATTTT. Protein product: CASQEGSGNTIYF.

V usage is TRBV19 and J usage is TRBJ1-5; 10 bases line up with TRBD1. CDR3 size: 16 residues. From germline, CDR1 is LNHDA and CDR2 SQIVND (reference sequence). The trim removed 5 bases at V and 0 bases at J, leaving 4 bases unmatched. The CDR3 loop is CASSLTGGYSNQPQHF. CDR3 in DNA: TGTGCCAGTAGTCTGACAGGGGGCTATAGCAATCAGCCCCAGCATTTT.

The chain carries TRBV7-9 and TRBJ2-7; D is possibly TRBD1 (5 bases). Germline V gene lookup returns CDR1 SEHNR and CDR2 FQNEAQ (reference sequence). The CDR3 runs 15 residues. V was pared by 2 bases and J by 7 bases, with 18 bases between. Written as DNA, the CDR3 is TGTGCCAGCAGCTTAACGTTCCAGGGTCAAAAAGAGCAGTACTTC. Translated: CASSLTFQGQKEQYF.

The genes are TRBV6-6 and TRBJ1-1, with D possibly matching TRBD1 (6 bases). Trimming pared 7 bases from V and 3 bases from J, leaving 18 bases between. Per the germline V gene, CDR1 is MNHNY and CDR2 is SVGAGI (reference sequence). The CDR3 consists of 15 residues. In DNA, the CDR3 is TGTGCCAGCATACAGGCGGGGGGGCGAGACACTGAAGCTTTCTTT. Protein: CASIQAGGRDTEAFF.

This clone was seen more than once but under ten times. In DNA form, the CDR3 reads TGTGCCAGCAGTTTGACCTTGGGGGCCACTGAAGCTTTCTTT. Translating gives CASSLTLGATEAFF. The genes are TRBV27 and TRBJ1-1; maybe TRBD1 (6 bases). The CDR3 consists of 14 residues. Germline V gene data show CDR1 as MNHEY and CDR2 as SMNVEV (reference sequence). The V end lost 3 bases, the J end lost 4 bases, and 12 bases lay between the germline ends.

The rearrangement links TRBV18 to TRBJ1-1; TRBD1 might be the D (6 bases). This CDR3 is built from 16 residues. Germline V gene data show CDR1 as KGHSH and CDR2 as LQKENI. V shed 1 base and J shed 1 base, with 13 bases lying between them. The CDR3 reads CASSPLGAGRNTEAFF. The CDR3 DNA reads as TGTGCCAGCTCACCACTGGGGGCAGGGCGGAACACTGAAGCTTTCTTT.

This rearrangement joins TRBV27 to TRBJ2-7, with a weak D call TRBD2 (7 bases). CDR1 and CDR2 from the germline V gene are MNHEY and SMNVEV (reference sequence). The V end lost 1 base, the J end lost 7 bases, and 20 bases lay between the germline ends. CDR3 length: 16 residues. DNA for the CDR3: TGTGCCAGCAGTTTATATGGGGGGCAGGGGAGGGTAGAGCAGTACTTC. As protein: CASSLYGGQGRVEQYF.

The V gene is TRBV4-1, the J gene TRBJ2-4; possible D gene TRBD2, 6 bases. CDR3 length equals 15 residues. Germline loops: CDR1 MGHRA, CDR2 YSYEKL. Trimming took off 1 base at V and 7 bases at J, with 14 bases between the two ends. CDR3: CASSQVVRGLNIQYF. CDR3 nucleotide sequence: TGCGCCAGCAGCCAAGTAGTCCGGGGGTTGAACATTCAGTACTTC.

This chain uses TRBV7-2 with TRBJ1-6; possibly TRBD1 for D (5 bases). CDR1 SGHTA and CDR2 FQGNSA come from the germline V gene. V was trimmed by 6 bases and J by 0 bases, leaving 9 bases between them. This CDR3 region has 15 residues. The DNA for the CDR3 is TGTGCCAGCAGTAGACAGAGCTCCTATAATTCACCCCTCCACTTT. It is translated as CASSRQSSYNSPLHF.

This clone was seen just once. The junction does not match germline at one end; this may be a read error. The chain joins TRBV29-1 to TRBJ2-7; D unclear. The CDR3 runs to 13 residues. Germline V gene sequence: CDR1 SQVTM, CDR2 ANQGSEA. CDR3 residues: CSVEDFRSSEQYF. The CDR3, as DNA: TGCAGCGTTGAAGACTTCAGGTCCTCCGAGCAGTACTTC.

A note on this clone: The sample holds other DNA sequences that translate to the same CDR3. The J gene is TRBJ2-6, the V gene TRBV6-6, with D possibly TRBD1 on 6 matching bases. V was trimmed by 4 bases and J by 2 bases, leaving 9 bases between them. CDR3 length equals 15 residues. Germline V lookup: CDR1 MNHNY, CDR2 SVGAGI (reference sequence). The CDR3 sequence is CASSSQGTGANVLTF. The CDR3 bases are TGTGCCAGCAGTTCTCAGGGGACTGGGGCCAACGTCCTGACTTTC.

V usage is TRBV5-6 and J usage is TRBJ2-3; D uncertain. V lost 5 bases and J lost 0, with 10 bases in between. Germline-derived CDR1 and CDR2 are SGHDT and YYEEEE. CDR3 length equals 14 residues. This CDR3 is CASSGPFSTDTQYF. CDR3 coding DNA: TGTGCCAGCAGTGGCCCTTTTAGCACAGATACGCAGTATTTT.

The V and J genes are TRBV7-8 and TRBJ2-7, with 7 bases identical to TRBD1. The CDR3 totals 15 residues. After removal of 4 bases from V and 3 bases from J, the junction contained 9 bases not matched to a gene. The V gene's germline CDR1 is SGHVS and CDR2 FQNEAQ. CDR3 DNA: TGTGCCAGCAGCTGGGGGACAGTAAATTTCTACGAGCAGTACTTC. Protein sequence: CASSWGTVNFYEQYF.

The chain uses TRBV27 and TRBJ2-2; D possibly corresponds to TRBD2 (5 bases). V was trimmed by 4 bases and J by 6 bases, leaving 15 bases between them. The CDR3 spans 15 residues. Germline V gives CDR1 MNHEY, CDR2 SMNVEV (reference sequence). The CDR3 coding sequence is TGTGCCAGCAGTTCTATCCCGGGGAGCCCCGGGGAGCTGTTTTTT. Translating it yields CASSSIPGSPGELFF.

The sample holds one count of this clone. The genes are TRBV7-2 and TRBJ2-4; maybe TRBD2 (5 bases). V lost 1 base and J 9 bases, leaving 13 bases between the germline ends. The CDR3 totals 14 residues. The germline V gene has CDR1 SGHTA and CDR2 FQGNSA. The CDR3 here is CASSLGGSGSIQYF. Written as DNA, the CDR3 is TGTGCCAGCAGCTTAGGGGGTTCTGGGAGCATTCAGTACTTC.

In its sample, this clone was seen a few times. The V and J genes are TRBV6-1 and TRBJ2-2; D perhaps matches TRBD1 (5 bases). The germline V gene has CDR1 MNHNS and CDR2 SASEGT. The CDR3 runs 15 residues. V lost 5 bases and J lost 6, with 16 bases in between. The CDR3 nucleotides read TGTGCCAGCAGTACGCGGACAAGACTCCCCGGGGAGCTGTTTTTT. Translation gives CASSTRTRLPGELFF.

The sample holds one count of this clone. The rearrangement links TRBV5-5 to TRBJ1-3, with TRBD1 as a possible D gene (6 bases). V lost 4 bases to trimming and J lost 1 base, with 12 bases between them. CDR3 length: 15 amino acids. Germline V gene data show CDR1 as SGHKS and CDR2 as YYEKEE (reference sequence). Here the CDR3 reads CASSPDRLSGNTIYF. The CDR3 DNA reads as TGTGCCAGCAGCCCCGACAGGCTGTCTGGAAACACCATATATTTT. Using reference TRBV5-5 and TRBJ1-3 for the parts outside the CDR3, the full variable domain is DAGVTQSPTHLIKTRGQQVTLRCSPISGHKSVSWYQQVLGQGPQFIFQYYEKEERGRGNFPDRFSARQFPNYSSELNVNALLLGDSALYLCASSPDRLSGNTIYFGEGSWLTVV.

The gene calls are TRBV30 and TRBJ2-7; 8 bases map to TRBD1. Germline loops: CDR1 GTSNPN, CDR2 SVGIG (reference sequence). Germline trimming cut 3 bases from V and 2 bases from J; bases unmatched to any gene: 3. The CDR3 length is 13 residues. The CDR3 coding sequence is TGTGCCTGGAGCATGACAGGGGCCTACGAGCAGTACTTC. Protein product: CAWSMTGAYEQYF.

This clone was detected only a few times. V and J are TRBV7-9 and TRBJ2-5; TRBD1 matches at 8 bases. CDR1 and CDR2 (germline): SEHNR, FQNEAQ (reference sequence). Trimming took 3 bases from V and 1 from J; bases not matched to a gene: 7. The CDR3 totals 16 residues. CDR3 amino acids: CASSLDRAPLQETQYF. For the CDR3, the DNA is TGTGCCAGCAGCTTGGACAGGGCGCCCCTCCAAGAGACCCAGTACTTC.

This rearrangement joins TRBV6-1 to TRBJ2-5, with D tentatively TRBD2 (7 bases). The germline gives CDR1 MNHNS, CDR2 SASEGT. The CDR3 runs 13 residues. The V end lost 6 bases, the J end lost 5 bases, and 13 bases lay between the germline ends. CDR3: CASRGGGLETQYF. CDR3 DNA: TGTGCCAGCAGAGGGGGAGGGTTGGAGACCCAGTACTTC.

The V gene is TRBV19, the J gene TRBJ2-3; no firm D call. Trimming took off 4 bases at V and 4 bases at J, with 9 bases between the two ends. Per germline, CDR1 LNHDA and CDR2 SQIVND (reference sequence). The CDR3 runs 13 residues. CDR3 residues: CASSTQVSDTQYF. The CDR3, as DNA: TGTGCCAGTAGTACGCAGGTTTCAGATACGCAGTATTTT.

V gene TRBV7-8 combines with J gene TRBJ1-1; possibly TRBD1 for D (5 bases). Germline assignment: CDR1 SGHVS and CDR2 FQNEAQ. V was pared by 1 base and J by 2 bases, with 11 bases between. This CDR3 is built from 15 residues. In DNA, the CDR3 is TGTGCCAGCAGCTTAGTTTCCAGGGATAACACTGAAGCTTTCTTT. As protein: CASSLVSRDNTEAFF. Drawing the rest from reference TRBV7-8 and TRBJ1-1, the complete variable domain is GAGVSQSPRYKVAKRGQDVALRCDPISGHVSLFWYQQALGQGPEFLTYFQNEAQLDKSGLPSDRFFAERPEGSVSTLKIQRTQQEDSAVYLCASSLVSRDNTEAFFGQGTRLTVV.